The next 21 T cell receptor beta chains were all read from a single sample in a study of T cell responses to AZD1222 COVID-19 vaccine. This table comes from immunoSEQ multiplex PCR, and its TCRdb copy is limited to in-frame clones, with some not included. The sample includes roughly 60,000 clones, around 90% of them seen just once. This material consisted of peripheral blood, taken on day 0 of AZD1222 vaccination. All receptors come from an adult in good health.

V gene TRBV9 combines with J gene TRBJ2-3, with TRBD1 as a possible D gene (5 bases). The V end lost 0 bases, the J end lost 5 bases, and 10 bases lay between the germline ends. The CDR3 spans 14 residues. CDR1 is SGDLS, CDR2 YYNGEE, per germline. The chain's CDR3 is CASSVAKGKDTQYF. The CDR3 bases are TGTGCCAGCAGCGTAGCTAAGGGGAAAGATACGCAGTATTTT. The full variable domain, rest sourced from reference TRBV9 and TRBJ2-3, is DSGVTQTPKHLITATGQRVTLRCSPRSGDLSVYWYQQSLDQGLQFLIQYYNGEERAKGNILERFSAQQFPDLHSELNLSSLELGDSALYFCASSVAKGKDTQYFGPGTRLTVL.

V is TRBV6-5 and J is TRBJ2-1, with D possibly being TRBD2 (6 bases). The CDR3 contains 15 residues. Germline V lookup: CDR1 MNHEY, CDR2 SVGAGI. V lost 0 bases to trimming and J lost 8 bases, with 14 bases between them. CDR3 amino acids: CASSYSAGRQDEQFF. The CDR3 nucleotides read TGTGCCAGCAGTTACTCGGCGGGAAGGCAGGATGAGCAGTTCTTC.

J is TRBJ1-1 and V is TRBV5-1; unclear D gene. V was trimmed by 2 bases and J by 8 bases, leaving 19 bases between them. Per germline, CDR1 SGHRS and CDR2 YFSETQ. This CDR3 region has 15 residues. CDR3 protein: CASSFQAPFEEEAFF. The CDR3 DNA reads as TGCGCCAGCAGCTTCCAGGCCCCTTTCGAGGAGGAAGCTTTCTTT.

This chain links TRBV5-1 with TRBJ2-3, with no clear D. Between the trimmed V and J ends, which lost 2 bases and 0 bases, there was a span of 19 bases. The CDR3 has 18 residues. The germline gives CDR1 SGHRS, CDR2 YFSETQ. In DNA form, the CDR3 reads TGCGCCAGCAGCTTCATTTCGGCGTGGATGGGAAGCACAGATACGCAGTATTTT. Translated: CASSFISAWMGSTDTQYF.

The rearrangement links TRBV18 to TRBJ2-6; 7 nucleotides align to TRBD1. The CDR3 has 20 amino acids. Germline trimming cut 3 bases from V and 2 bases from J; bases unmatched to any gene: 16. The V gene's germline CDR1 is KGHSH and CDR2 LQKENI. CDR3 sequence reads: CASSPRISGGPYPGANVLTF. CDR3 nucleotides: TGTGCCAGCTCACCGAGAATATCAGGGGGTCCCTATCCTGGGGCCAACGTCCTGACTTTC.

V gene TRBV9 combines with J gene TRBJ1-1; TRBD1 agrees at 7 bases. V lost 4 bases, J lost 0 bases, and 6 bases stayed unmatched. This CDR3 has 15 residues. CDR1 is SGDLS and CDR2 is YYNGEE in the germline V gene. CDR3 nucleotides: TGTGCCAGCAGCCCCACGGGACAGCTGAACACTGAAGCTTTCTTT. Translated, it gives CASSPTGQLNTEAFF.

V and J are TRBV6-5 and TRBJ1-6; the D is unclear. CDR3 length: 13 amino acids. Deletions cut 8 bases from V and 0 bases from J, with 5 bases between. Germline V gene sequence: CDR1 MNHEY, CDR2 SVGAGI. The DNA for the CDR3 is TGTGCCAGCCGAAGCTCCTATAATTCACCCCTCCACTTT. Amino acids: CASRSSYNSPLHF.

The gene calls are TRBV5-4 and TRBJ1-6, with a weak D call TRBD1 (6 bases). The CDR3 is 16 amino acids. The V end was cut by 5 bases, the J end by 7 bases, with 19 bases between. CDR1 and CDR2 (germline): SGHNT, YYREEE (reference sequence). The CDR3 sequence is CASSSGGALGNSPLHF. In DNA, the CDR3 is TGTGCCAGCAGTTCCGGGGGGGCTTTGGGAAATTCACCCCTCCACTTT.

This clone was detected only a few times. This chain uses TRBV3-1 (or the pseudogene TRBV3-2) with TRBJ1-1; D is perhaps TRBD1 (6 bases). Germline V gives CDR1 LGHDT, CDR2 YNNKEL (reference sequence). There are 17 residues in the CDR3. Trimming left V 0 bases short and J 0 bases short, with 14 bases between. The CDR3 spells CASSQDPRGYLNTEAFF. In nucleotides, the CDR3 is TGTGCCAGCAGCCAAGATCCCAGGGGTTACCTGAACACTGAAGCTTTCTTT.

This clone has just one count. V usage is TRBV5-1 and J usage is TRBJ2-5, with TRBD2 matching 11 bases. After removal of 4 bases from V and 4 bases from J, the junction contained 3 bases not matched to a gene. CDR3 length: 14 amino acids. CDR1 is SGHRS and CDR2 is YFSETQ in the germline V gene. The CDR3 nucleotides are TGCGCCAGCAGCCCTCTAGCGGGGGGAGAGACCCAGTACTTC. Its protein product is CASSPLAGGETQYF.

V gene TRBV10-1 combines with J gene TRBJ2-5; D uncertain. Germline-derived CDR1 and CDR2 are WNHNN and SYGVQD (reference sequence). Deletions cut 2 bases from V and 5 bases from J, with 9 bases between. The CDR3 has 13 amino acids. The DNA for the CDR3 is TGCGCCAGCAGTGAGCGGGCAGTGGAGACCCAGTACTTC. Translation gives CASSERAVETQYF.

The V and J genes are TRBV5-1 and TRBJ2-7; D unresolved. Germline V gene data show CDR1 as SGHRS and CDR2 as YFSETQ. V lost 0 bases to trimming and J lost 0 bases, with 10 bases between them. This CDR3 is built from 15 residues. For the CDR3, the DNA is TGCGCCAGCAGCTTGGAGCCTTGGAGCTCCTACGAGCAGTACTTC. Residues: CASSLEPWSSYEQYF.

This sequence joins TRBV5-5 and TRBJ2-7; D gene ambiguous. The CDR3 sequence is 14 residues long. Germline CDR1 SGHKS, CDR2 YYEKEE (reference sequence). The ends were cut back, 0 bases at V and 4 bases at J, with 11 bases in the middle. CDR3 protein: CASSLDKVSYEQYF. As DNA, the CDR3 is TGTGCCAGCAGCTTGGACAAAGTTTCTTACGAGCAGTACTTC.

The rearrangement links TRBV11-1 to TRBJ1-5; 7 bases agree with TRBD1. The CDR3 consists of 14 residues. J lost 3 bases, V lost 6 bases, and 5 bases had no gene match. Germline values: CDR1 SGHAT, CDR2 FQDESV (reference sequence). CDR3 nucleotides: TGTGCCAGCAGGGGACAGCGCTTCAATCAGCCCCAGCATTTT. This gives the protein CASRGQRFNQPQHF.

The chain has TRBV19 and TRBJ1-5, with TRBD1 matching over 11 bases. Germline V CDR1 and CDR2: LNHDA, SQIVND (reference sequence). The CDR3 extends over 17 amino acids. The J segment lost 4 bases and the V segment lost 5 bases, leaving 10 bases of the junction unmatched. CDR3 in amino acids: CASSPWTGGIRNQPQHF. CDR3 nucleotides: TGTGCCAGTAGTCCTTGGACAGGGGGCATTCGAAATCAGCCCCAGCATTTT.

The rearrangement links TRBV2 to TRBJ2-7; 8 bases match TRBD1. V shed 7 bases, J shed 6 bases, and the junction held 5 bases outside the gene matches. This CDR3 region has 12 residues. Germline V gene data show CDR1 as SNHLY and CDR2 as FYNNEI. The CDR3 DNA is TGTGCCAGCAAACGACAGGGGTTCGAGCAGTACTTC. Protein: CASKRQGFEQYF.

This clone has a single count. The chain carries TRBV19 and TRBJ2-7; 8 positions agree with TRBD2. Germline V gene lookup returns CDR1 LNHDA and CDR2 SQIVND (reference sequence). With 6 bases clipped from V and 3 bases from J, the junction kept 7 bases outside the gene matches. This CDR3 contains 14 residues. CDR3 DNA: TGTGCCAGTAGGGGGAGCGGGGGCTTCTACGAGCAGTACTTC. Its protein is CASRGSGGFYEQYF.

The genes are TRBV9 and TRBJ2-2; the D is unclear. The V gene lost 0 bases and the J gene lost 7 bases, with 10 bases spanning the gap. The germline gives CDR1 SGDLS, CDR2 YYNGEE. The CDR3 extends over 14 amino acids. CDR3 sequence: CASSVAYEFGELFF. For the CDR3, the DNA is TGTGCCAGCAGCGTAGCTTACGAGTTCGGGGAGCTGTTTTTT.

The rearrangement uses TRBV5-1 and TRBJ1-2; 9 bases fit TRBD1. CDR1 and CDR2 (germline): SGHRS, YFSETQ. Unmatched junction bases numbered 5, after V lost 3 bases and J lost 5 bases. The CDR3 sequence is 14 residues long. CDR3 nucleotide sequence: TGCGCCAGCAGCTGGGGACAGGGAGGGTATGGCTACACCTTC. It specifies CASSWGQGGYGYTF.

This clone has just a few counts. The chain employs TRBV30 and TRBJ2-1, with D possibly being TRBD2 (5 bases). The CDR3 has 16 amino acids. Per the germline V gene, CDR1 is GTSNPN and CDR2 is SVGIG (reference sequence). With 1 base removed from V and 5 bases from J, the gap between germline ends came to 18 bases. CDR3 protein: CAWSGFLGSGDNEQFF. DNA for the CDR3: TGTGCCTGGAGTGGCTTTTTGGGCTCCGGGGACAATGAGCAGTTCTTC.

The CDR3 coding sequence is TGTGCCAGCAGCGTAGTGGCAGAAAATTCACCCCTCCACTTT. Its translation is CASSVVAENSPLHF. V gene TRBV9 combines with J gene TRBJ1-6, with unresolved D. The length of the CDR3 is 14 residues. The V end lost 0 bases, the J end lost 7 bases, and 8 bases lay between the germline ends. Looked up from germline, CDR1 is SGDLS and CDR2 is YYNGEE.